This T cell receptor beta chain derives from a study of cytomegalovirus exposure and HLA in healthy donors (dated by TCRdb to 2016 to 2017). Regarding the study in general: According to an earlier analysis of around 600 of the donors, about 179 million T cells yielded over 100 million unique TCR beta sequences and 276 Gb of sequence data. About 280 gigabases of sequencing data and 70 million to 100 million unique TCR sequences were included in an early release covering roughly 700 HLA-typed donors. Of the roughly 410 genotyped donors, 65% to 90% were placed in the genetic ancestry cluster associated with self-reported Caucasian donors. The aim of the study was to test whether cataloging public T cell receptors could identify signatures of past pathogen exposure. The study used immunosequencing to profile the T cell repertoires of hundreds of subjects and linked those repertoires to cytomegalovirus serostatus. Besides the first cohort of around 670 subjects, a separate validation cohort made up of 120 different subjects was used. The study combined high-throughput TCR immunosequencing, statistical association of individual TCRs with disease status, and machine learning to predict cytomegalovirus infection status. In a later analysis, previously published TCR beta repertoires from 666 donors were re-analyzed and high-resolution HLA genotyping was added so that TCR occurrence patterns could be studied. Rather than using new phenotypic data, the later analysis identified candidate immune exposures from TCR beta sequences and from how often those sequences occurred across donors. To decide whether each TCR beta V gene segment behaved as functional or pseudogenic, an earlier analysis of approximately 600 of the donors relied on high-throughput TCR beta sequencing. Donor age, sex, ethnicity and CMV serostatus were collected together with the repertoire data. In a later genetic analysis, genome-wide SNP genotypes for about three fifths of the roughly 670 donors were used, and that subset was treated as a discovery cohort. Every repertoire in the discovery cohort had been generated on one and the same sequencing platform. Class I and class II HLA loci were covered by the typing at four-digit resolution. The number of donors typed differed by locus, with 629-630 for A, B, C, DRB1 and DQB1, approximately 500 for DQA1, about 610 for DPA1, and 472 for DPB1. Because of strong linkage in the cohort, 4 to 6 DR-DQ haplotypes were treated as single units for association and clustering. Among some 400 genotyped donors of the cohort, an average of roughly 230,000 unique TCR beta nucleotide sequences was sequenced per donor, of which about 18% were non-productive.

What the study reported, not specific to this receptor: Linkage disequilibrium might explain the correlated functional status among segregating V segments, but an unknown experimental factor could not be excluded. Most CMV-associated TCR beta chains appeared to be HLA-restricted in a later analysis, and the HLA associations seemed to be driven largely by CMV exposure. When HLA alleles, especially DR and DQ, strongly co-occurred, TCR associations were difficult to assign to individual alleles. In vitro tests confirmed that a few of the cytomegalovirus-associated TCR beta chains recognize cytomegalovirus antigens. A group of highly shared sequence variants was considered likely to be a technical artifact of the sequencing pipeline. According to a later analysis, TCR association rates differed among HLA loci, with DRB1 alleles showing the most associated TCRs and HLA-C alleles showing the fewest. In the study, around 160 TCR beta chains were listed as associated with cytomegalovirus. In a later analysis, several top co-occurrence clusters were reported to appear linked to parvovirus B19, influenza, CMV and Epstein-Barr virus. A later genetic analysis associated a missense DCLRE1C variant with V-gene and J-gene trimming of TCR beta chains, and an independent cohort replicated the association. A further reported finding was that TCR beta sequences accurately predicted the HLA-A and HLA-B alleles for most subjects in the first cohort. Because counts were too low, roughly 16 rarely observed V segments, including chromosome 9 orphons, were left out of the earlier analysis of 587 of the donors. Because some donors lacked HLA typing at each locus, the association tests relied only on the typed subset. The 87-base-pair reads could not distinguish some IMGT-functional V segments, including TRBV6-2 and TRBV6-3, so those segments were excluded. While some public TCRs were present in many individuals, most TCR sequences turned up only very rarely across donors. Immune exposure information for the cohort was limited to CMV serostatus. A later analysis found that HLA-associated TCR beta chains were more clonally expanded and had lower generation probabilities than equally common non-associated chains. The presence/absence analyses assumed that sequencing depth was roughly uniform across donors, and that assumption may not be true. Broadly in line with IMGT annotations, most TCR beta V segments showed up in productive rearrangements about 87% or about 30% of the time in an earlier analysis of 587 of the donors. According to the authors, the approach could potentially be generalized to other disease states and immunological phenotypes. A later analysis associated 17,000 or so TCR beta sequences with specific HLA alleles at a false discovery rate of 0.05. The classifier was reported to diagnose cytomegalovirus status with high specificity and sensitivity in both the original and validation cohorts. This cohort had only TCR beta chains sequenced, and the lack of alpha or paired-chain data limited which features could be detected. Compared with the roughly 600-donor mean, donors in an Asian-associated ancestry cluster had fewer N-insertions in productive TCRs, according to a later genetic analysis.

The library was made by the immunoSEQ multiplex PCR assay. A mixture of 60 forward primers for TCR Vbeta segments and 13 reverse primers for TCR Jbeta segments was used in the multiplex PCR. The CDR3 region of rearranged TCR beta genes was amplified from genomic DNA by a multiplex PCR assay. The amplified TCR beta libraries were sequenced on the Illumina HiSeq System as 87-base-pair reads. The study's processing was this. Across the roughly 600 repertoires, a later analysis counted 75 million to 90 million unique TCR beta chains, roughly 11 million of which were shared by at least two donors. To remove PCR and sequencing errors, raw reads were error-corrected and collapsed into unique sequences using a nearest-neighbor algorithm that merged closely related sequences. V, D and J gene segments were assigned by aligning CDR3 sequences to IMGT reference sequences. Each retained sequence needed at least a six-nucleotide match to both a V gene segment and a J gene segment. A rearrangement counted as productive if the CDR3 had no stop codons and remained in frame with V and J, and every other rearrangement counted as non-productive. CDR3 was defined according to IMGT convention as the region running from the second conserved V-encoded cysteine to the conserved J-encoded phenylalanine. In an earlier analysis of 500 to 650 of the donors, sequences lacking an unambiguous match to a single V gene segment were excluded. An earlier analysis of roughly 590 of the donors called V segments functional above 56.7% productive rearrangements and segregating when the between-donor standard deviation exceeded 5%. A statistical classification framework was built for diagnosing cytomegalovirus status from the catalog of TCR beta chain sequences. A later analysis assigned V and J genes by comparing TCR nucleotide sequences with IMGT/GENE-DB human TR gene sequences. The TCRdist pipeline was used in a later analysis to assign CDR3 sequences and most-parsimonious VDJ recombination scenarios. In a later analysis, each TCR beta chain was defined by its CDR3 amino acid sequence together with its V-gene family, and reads lacking a unique V-gene family were excluded. As a way to deal with suspected cross-contamination and a sequencing artifact, a later analysis dropped hundreds of nucleotide sequences that were highly shared and had low generation probability. For each public chain, a later analysis derived a clonal expansion index from normalized ranks of inferred template counts within each repertoire. A later analysis computed generation probabilities with a VDJ recombination model fitted to out-of-frame rearrangements, and checked the results against IGoR. Hypergeometric tests were used in a later analysis to score TCR-TCR, TCR-HLA and TCR-CMV co-occurrence, with a repertoire-size bias correction applied to the TCR pairs. A later analysis estimated false discovery rates by permuting HLA or CMV assignments 20 times. In a later analysis, co-occurring TCRs were grouped with DBSCAN, and TCRdist sequence similarity was added when clustering was performed within HLA-allele-positive subsets. Repertoires with fewer than 30,000 or more than 120,000 public chains were left out of co-occurrence clustering, as were five repertoires with anomalous nucleotide sharing. TCRdb obtained this table from immuneACCESS and retained in-frame rearrangements with V and J assigned. These tables miss some clones; where compared with another copy, unresolved V genes account for less than half of the shortfall, and the remainder is unexplained. Clone size and V and J calls were adopted from that table, with D and trimming inferred from the DNA. The table for this sample lists about 93,000 clones; less than 80% of them were counted only once. The ten most abundant clones make up 3.3% of the sample.

In total, over 600 healthy bone marrow donors made up the cohort. At the time of sampling, all cohort members were nominally healthy, though unrecorded immune exposures were likely present. The donor was CMV seronegative and belonged to the group of several hundred seronegative cohort members. A peripheral blood sample was collected from each donor, and TCR beta sequencing was performed on peripheral blood mononuclear cells. The Qiagen DNeasy Blood Extraction Kit was used to extract genomic DNA from the blood cell samples. The germline V gene sets CDR1 to WSHSY and CDR2 to SAAADI. Relative to germline, V is missing 4 bases and J is missing 7 bases, with 11 bases of the junction outside any gene match. Reading from cysteine to phenylalanine, the CDR3 counts 16 amino acids. CDR3 DNA is the only sequence kept; it has 48 bases, read in frame from the first base. With respect to this clone: The target of this receptor is not known. No qualities accompany the bases; no much larger clone lies one base away.

The receptor chain draws on TRBV10-2 and TRBJ2-2; 8 of the junction bases match TRBD2. The sequenced sample consisted of PBMCs. The TCR sequence derives from a woman aged 40 to 50 in good health and CMV-seronegative. The nucleotides read TGCGCCAGCAGTGGAACGGGAGGGCCGCGTCGCGGGGAGCTGTTTTTT. Its translation is CASSGTGGPRRGELFF.